This T cell receptor (beta chain) was sequenced for a study of blood T cell repertoires in COVID-19. V was pared by 4 bases and J by 4 bases, with 9 bases of the junction left unmatched. CDR1 is SGHAT and CDR2 is FQNNGV in the germline V gene. This CDR3 contains 15 residues. The repertoire was sequenced with immunoSEQ multiplex PCR; TCRdb's copy has only in-frame clones and lacks some. The data show a few hundred thousand clones, approximately 90% seen once. This TCR was sampled from a woman aged 18-29 years who had recovered from COVID-19. The chain uses TRBV11-2 and TRBJ2-7; 8 bases match TRBD1. The material sequenced was PBMCs or T cells enriched from blood (not recorded which). The CDR3 DNA follows: TGTGCCAGCAGCTACGACAGGGGTATTTCTTACGAGCAGTACTTC. It encodes CASSYDRGISYEQYF.